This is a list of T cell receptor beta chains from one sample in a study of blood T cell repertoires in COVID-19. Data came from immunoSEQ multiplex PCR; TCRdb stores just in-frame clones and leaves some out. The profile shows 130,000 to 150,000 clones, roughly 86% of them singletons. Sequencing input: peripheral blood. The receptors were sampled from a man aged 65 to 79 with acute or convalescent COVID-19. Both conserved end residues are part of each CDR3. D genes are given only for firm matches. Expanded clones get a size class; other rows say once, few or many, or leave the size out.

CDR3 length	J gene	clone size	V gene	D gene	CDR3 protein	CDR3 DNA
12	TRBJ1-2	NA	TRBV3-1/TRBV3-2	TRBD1	CATLTGIHGYTF	TGTGCCACCCTGACAGGGATCCATGGCTACACCTTC
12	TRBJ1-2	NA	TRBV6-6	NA	CASAGETGGYTF	TGTGCCAGTGCAGGGGAAACGGGAGGCTACACCTTC
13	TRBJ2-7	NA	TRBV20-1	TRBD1	CSASTGGSYEQYF	TGCAGTGCTAGTACAGGGGGGAGCTACGAGCAGTACTTC
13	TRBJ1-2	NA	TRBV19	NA	CASSTGTYDGYTF	TGTGCCAGTAGTACCGGGACTTACGATGGCTACACCTTC
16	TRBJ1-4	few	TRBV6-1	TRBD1	CASSVRSGGVDEKLFF	TGTGCCAGCAGTGTCCGCTCAGGGGGCGTGGATGAAAAACTGTTTTTT
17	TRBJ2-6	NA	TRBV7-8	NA	CASSLAKGGTGANVLTF	TGTGCCAGCAGCTTAGCAAAGGGCGGGACTGGGGCCAACGTCCTGACTTTC
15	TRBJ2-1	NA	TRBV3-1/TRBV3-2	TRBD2	CASSRSPAGVNEQFF	TGTGCCAGCAGCCGGTCCCCTGCGGGGGTAAATGAGCAGTTCTTC
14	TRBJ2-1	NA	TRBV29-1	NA	CSVEDRQTYNEQFF	TGCAGCGTTGAAGATCGACAAACCTACAATGAGCAGTTCTTC
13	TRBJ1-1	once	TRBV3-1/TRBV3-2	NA	CASSRREGTEAFF	TGTGCCAGCAGCCGACGGGAGGGGACTGAAGCTTTCTTT
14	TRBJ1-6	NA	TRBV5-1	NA	CASSLDGGDSPLHF	TGCGCCAGCAGCTTGGACGGGGGGGATTCACCCCTCCACTTT
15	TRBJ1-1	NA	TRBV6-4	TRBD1	CASSDSYRGNTEAFF	TGTGCCAGCAGTGACTCGTACAGGGGGAACACTGAAGCTTTCTTT
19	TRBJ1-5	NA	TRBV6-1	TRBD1	CASSEGRDRGRKGNQPQHF	TGTGCCAGCAGTGAAGGCAGGGACAGGGGGCGAAAGGGCAATCAGCCCCAGCATTTT
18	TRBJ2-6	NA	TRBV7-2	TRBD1	CASSGLDRAMAGANVLTF	TGTGCCAGCAGCGGACTGGACAGGGCAATGGCTGGGGCCAACGTCCTGACTTTC
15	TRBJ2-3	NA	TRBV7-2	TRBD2	CASSSGGRAADTQYF	TGTGCCAGCAGCTCAGGCGGGAGGGCTGCAGATACGCAGTATTTT
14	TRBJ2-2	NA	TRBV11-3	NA	CASSFGGNTGELFF	TGTGCCAGCAGCTTCGGAGGGAACACCGGGGAGCTGTTTTTT
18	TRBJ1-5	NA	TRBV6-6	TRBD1	CASSPAFSGTANNQPQHF	TGTGCCAGCAGTCCCGCATTTTCCGGGACAGCCAACAATCAGCCCCAGCATTTT
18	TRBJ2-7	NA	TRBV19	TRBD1	CASSALTGGSTFNYEQYF	TGTGCCAGTAGTGCTTTGACAGGGGGCTCGACGTTCAACTACGAGCAGTACTTC
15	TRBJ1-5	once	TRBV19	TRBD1	CASRVIGTGGQPQHF	TGTGCCAGTAGGGTAATTGGGACAGGGGGTCAGCCCCAGCATTTT
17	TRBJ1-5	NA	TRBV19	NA	CASSIQNRDISNQPQHF	TGTGCCAGTAGTATCCAGAACCGGGACATTAGCAATCAGCCCCAGCATTTT
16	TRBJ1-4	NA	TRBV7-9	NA	CASSFYRSPTNEKLFF	TGTGCCAGCAGCTTCTACAGATCACCAACTAATGAAAAACTGTTTTTT
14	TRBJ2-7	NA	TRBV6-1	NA	CASSEYTDSYEQYF	TGTGCCAGCAGTGAATATACTGACTCCTACGAGCAGTACTTC
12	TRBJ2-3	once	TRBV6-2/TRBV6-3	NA	CASSSQTDTQYF	TGTGCCAGCAGTTCACAAACAGATACGCAGTATTTT
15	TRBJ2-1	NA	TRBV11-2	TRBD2	CASSRRRGAHNEQFF	TGTGCCAGCAGCCGGCGGCGGGGGGCCCACAATGAGCAGTTCTTC
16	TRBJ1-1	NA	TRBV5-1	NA	CASSLGQGVGNTEAFF	TGCGCCAGCAGCTTGGGGCAGGGTGTGGGTAACACTGAAGCTTTCTTT
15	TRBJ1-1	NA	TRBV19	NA	CASSMLRGRGAEAFF	TGTGCCAGTAGTATGCTTCGGGGGAGAGGGGCTGAAGCTTTCTTT
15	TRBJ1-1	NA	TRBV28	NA	CASRYRDGRGSEAFF	TGTGCCAGCAGGTACCGGGACGGCAGGGGTTCTGAAGCTTTCTTT
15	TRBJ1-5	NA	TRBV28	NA	CASTLGGAPNQPQHF	TGTGCCAGCACCTTGGGGGGGGCTCCAAATCAGCCCCAGCATTTT